Listed here are 27 T cell receptor beta chains from one sample, sequenced in a study of Ad26.COV2.S vaccination and SARS-CoV-2 variants. Assay: immunoSEQ multiplex PCR; the TCRdb copy retains only in-frame clones and omits some. The sample records roughly 250,000 clones, about 83% being singletons. As for treatment: around 19 received Ad26.COV2.S at low or high dose, single or two shots; about five received placebo; per-sample allocation not given. The samples were gathered on day 63 after the first injection of vaccine or placebo. Sequencing was performed on peripheral blood, taken in a trial of Ad26.COV2.S vaccine versus placebo. These receptors all come from a person aged 18 to 59 who received the Ad26.COV2.S COVID-19 vaccine or a placebo.

The chain has TRBV4-3 and TRBJ1-2; unclear D gene. The V gene's germline CDR1 is LGHNA and CDR2 YSLEER. This CDR3 is 14 amino acids long. The V end was cut by 0 bases, the J end by 3 bases, with 8 bases between. CDR3 sequence (DNA): TGCGCCAGCAGCCAAGACTGGGGAGACTATGGCTACACCTTC. Amino acid sequence: CASSQDWGDYGYTF.

This sequence joins TRBV24-1 and TRBJ2-1; 7 nucleotides line up with TRBD2. Trimming cost V 4 bases and J 2 bases; bases outside gene matches: 4. Germline V gene data show CDR1 as KGHDR and CDR2 as SFDVKD. CDR3 length equals 15 residues. This CDR3 is CATSDRLAPYNEQFF. CDR3 DNA: TGTGCCACCAGTGACCGACTAGCTCCCTACAATGAGCAGTTCTTC.

The chain combines TRBV6-2 or TRBV6-3 with TRBJ2-7; D might be TRBD1 (5 bases). Germline lookup yields CDR1 MNHEY and CDR2 SVGEGT. The V and J ends lost 6 bases and 2 bases respectively, with 17 bases between them. This CDR3 contains 15 residues. This chain's CDR3 is CASSQFNRYPYEQYV. CDR3 nucleotides: TGTGCCAGCAGCCAGTTTAACAGGTATCCCTACGAGCAGTACGTC.

The chain employs TRBV4-3 and TRBJ1-6; D is ambiguous. This CDR3 has 14 residues. The germline V and J ends were trimmed by 0 bases and 14 bases, with 14 bases remaining between them. CDR1 LGHNA and CDR2 YSLEER come from the germline V gene. The CDR3 is CASSQEQIGFTLHF. The CDR3 bases are TGCGCCAGCAGCCAAGAACAGATTGGCTTCACCCTCCACTTT.

V usage is TRBV19 and J usage is TRBJ2-7, with 11 bases that match TRBD2. The CDR3 runs to 15 residues. The V and J ends lost 2 bases and 0 bases, in that order; junction bases with no gene match: 0. CDR1 is LNHDA, CDR2 SQIVND, per germline (reference sequence). The CDR3 DNA is TGTGCCAGTAGTATAACTAGCGGGGGCTCCTACGAGCAGTACTTC. Amino acid sequence: CASSITSGGSYEQYF.

The gene calls are TRBV9 and TRBJ1-4; 8 positions agree with TRBD1. The CDR3 is 15 amino acids. Trimming at V came to 1 base and at J to 5 bases, leaving 4 bases not matched to a gene. From germline, CDR1 is SGDLS and CDR2 YYNGEE. The CDR3 loop reads CASSVSDRANEKLFF. Written as DNA, the CDR3 is TGTGCCAGCAGCGTATCGGACAGGGCCAATGAAAAACTGTTTTTT.

This rearrangement joins TRBV9 to TRBJ1-3; 7 nucleotides align to TRBD1. CDR3 length: 17 residues. Germline CDR1 and CDR2: SGDLS and YYNGEE. After removal of 2 bases from V and 0 bases from J, the junction contained 8 bases not matched to a gene. The CDR3 nucleotides read TGTGCCAGCAGCGTTCAGACAGGGAGGAGCTCTGGAAACACCATATATTTT. Translation: CASSVQTGRSSGNTIYF.

The rearrangement uses TRBV3-1 (or the pseudogene TRBV3-2) and TRBJ2-3, with 10 positions matching TRBD2. Germline trimming cut 0 bases from V and 14 bases from J; bases unmatched to any gene: 11. Germline V gene lookup returns CDR1 LGHDT and CDR2 YNNKEL (reference sequence). The CDR3 consists of 15 residues. CDR3 in amino acids: CASSQDPGRTSGSYF. CDR3 sequence (DNA): TGTGCCAGCAGCCAAGATCCGGGGCGGACTAGCGGTTCGTATTTT.

The chain has TRBV19 and TRBJ1-1; D perhaps matches TRBD1 (5 bases). Trimming pared 6 bases from V and 3 bases from J, leaving 17 bases between. Germline V lookup: CDR1 LNHDA, CDR2 SQIVND (reference sequence). The CDR3 contains 15 residues. The CDR3, as DNA: TGTGCCAGTAGGCCTTCCTTGGAGGGGTACACTGAAGCTTTCTTT. It is translated as CASRPSLEGYTEAFF.

For this clone: The same CDR3 arises from other DNA sequences in this sample as well. The CDR3 region has the DNA TGTGCCAGCAGTTACTCAGGGTATAATTCACCCCTCCACTTT. Translating gives CASSYSGYNSPLHF. This chain links TRBV6-5 with TRBJ1-6; D remains ambiguous. Trimming left V 0 bases short and J 4 bases short, with 4 bases between. This CDR3 spans 14 amino acids. Germline V gene lookup returns CDR1 MNHEY and CDR2 SVGAGI.

The rearrangement uses TRBV5-1 and TRBJ2-1; 8 nucleotides align to TRBD2. V shed 4 bases and J 7 bases; nucleotides not matched to a gene: 10. The germline gives CDR1 SGHRS, CDR2 YFSETQ. The CDR3 runs 15 residues. The CDR3 DNA reads TGCGCCAGCAGCGAGAATAGCGGGACCTTTAATGAGCAGTTCTTC. This encodes CASSENSGTFNEQFF.

V usage is TRBV29-1 and J usage is TRBJ2-7, with D perhaps being TRBD1 or TRBD2 (5 bases each). The CDR3 extends over 15 amino acids. The germline CDR1 and CDR2 sequences are SQVTM and ANQGSEA. Between the trimmed V and J ends, which lost 4 bases and 3 bases, there was a span of 19 bases. The DNA of the CDR3 is TGCAGCGTTGGAGGTGGCGAGGGGCGTTACTACGAGCAGTACTTC. Translation gives CSVGGGEGRYYEQYF.

On this clone itself: The sample has other DNA sequences that encode this CDR3 too. J is TRBJ1-2 and V is TRBV30; D gene ambiguous. The CDR3 extends over 11 amino acids. Trimming cost V 0 bases and J 4 bases, with 3 bases left between them. Germline V gives CDR1 GTSNPN, CDR2 SVGIG (reference sequence). In DNA form, the CDR3 reads TGTGCCTGGAGTGTACCCTATGGCTACACCTTC. It is translated as CAWSVPYGYTF.

The rearrangement links TRBV29-1 to TRBJ2-3, with 9 bases fitting TRBD2. From germline, CDR1 is SQVTM and CDR2 ANQGSEA. The length of the CDR3 is 15 residues. J was trimmed by 8 bases and V by 4 bases; bases with no gene match: 13. The CDR3 nucleotides are TGCAGCGTTGGGGTAGCGGGAGCCTCCGGGGGTACGCAGTATTTT. It translates to CSVGVAGASGGTQYF.

The chain is built from TRBV9 and TRBJ1-5, with TRBD1 identical over 7 bases. The CDR3 sequence is 14 residues long. Germline V gene sequence: CDR1 SGDLS, CDR2 YYNGEE. The junction had 2 bases not matched to a gene; V was cut back by 3 bases and J by 2 bases. CDR3 sequence: CASSADRGNQPQHF. Written as DNA, the CDR3 is TGTGCCAGCAGCGCCGACAGGGGCAATCAGCCCCAGCATTTT. Full variable domain (missing parts from reference TRBV9 and TRBJ1-5): DSGVTQTPKHLITATGQRVTLRCSPRSGDLSVYWYQQSLDQGLQFLIQYYNGEERAKGNILERFSAQQFPDLHSELNLSSLELGDSALYFCASSADRGNQPQHFGDGTRLSIL.

V and J are TRBV7-9 and TRBJ2-4, with 10 bases lining up with TRBD1. V gave up 4 bases and J gave up 0 bases; unmatched junction bases: 3. The CDR3 sequence is 16 residues long. Germline values: CDR1 SEHNR, CDR2 FQNEAQ (reference sequence). The CDR3 protein is CASSSGQGLAKNIQYF. For the CDR3, the DNA is TGTGCCAGCAGCTCGGGACAGGGGCTAGCCAAAAACATTCAGTACTTC.

This chain connects TRBV4-3 to TRBJ1-2; D remains unclear. CDR1 is LGHNA, CDR2 YSLEER, per germline. The V gene lost 1 base and the J gene lost 6 bases, with 15 bases spanning the gap. The CDR3 covers 15 residues. The CDR3 spells CASSQGEDPKDGYTF. For the CDR3, the DNA is TGCGCCAGCAGCCAAGGAGAGGACCCAAAGGATGGCTACACCTTC.

V gene TRBV6-1 combines with J gene TRBJ2-7, with D possibly TRBD1 on 6 matching bases. Germline V gives CDR1 MNHNS, CDR2 SASEGT. This CDR3 spans 14 amino acids. Trimming took off 1 base at V and 2 bases at J, with 9 bases between the two ends. The chain's CDR3 is CASSEERGTYEQYF. CDR3 sequence (DNA): TGTGCCAGCAGTGAAGAAAGGGGGACCTACGAGCAGTACTTC.

V is TRBV7-3 and J is TRBJ2-3, with 8 bases that match TRBD2. CDR3 length: 14 amino acids. The V segment lost 0 bases and the J segment 4 bases; nucleotides outside the gene matches: 0. The germline CDR1 and CDR2 sequences are SGHTA and FQGTGA. CDR3 sequence (DNA): TGTGCCAGCAGCTTAACCGGGGGGGCAGATACGCAGTATTTT. This encodes CASSLTGGADTQYF.

The chain couples TRBV5-6 to TRBJ2-2; 10 nucleotides agree with TRBD2. V dropped 4 bases and J dropped 4; count of bases not matched to a gene: 16. The length of the CDR3 is 19 residues. CDR1 is SGHDT and CDR2 is YYEEEE in the germline V gene. The CDR3 DNA reads as TGTGCCAGCAGCCTCATACAAGGGTTAATAGCGGGAGGCACCGGGGAGCTGTTTTTT. It translates to CASSLIQGLIAGGTGELFF. The full variable domain, rest sourced from reference TRBV5-6 and TRBJ2-2, is DAGVTQSPTHLIKTRGQQVTLRCSPKSGHDTVSWYQQALGQGPQFIFQYYEEEERQRGNFPDRFSGHQFPNYSSELNVNALLLGDSALYLCASSLIQGLIAGGTGELFFGEGSRLTVL.

The CDR3 loop is CASSQNQGKETQYF. The CDR3, as DNA: TGTGCCAGCAGCCAAAACCAGGGGAAAGAGACCCAGTACTTC. This rearrangement joins TRBV14 to TRBJ2-5; D possibly corresponds to TRBD1 (6 bases). Trimming removed 2 bases at V and 3 bases at J, with 10 bases between. In germline, CDR1 is SGHDN, CDR2 FVKESK. CDR3 length equals 14 residues.

V and J are TRBV6-2 or TRBV6-3 and TRBJ2-3, with a weak D call TRBD2 (5 bases). The CDR3 sequence is 16 residues long. The V and J ends lost 2 bases and 0 bases respectively, with 12 bases between them. Germline-derived CDR1 and CDR2 are MNHEY and SVGEGT. DNA for the CDR3: TGTGCCAGCAGTTACGGCGGGTCCTCTAGCACAGATACGCAGTATTTT. It is translated as CASSYGGSSSTDTQYF.

The genes are TRBV6-5 and TRBJ2-2; D is possibly TRBD1 (5 bases). This CDR3 region has 16 residues. V was cut by 0 bases and J by 0 bases, with 8 bases left in between. CDR1 and CDR2 (germline): MNHEY, SVGAGI. CDR3 sequence (DNA): TGTGCCAGCAGTTACTCACAGGCCCCGAACACCGGGGAGCTGTTTTTT. It codes for CASSYSQAPNTGELFF.

This clone was detected only once. The chain links TRBV7-9 to TRBJ2-6; D is ambiguous. This CDR3 comprises 11 residues. Per germline, CDR1 SEHNR and CDR2 FQNEAQ (reference sequence). V was trimmed by 2 bases and J by 13 bases, leaving 6 bases between them. CDR3 coding DNA: TGTGCCAGCAGCTTAAAGCAGGTCCTGACTTTC. This encodes CASSLKQVLTF. The variable domain in full, with the rest retrieved from reference TRBV7-9 and TRBJ2-6, is DTGVSQNPRHKITKRGQNVTFRCDPISEHNRLYWYRQTLGQGPEFLTYFQNEAQLEKSRLLSDRFSAERPKGSFSTLEIQRTEQGDSAMYLCASSLKQVLTFGAGSRLTVL.

The chain recombines TRBV11-2 with TRBJ2-7; D is undetermined. Germline V gene sequence: CDR1 SGHAT, CDR2 FQNNGV. The CDR3 runs to 15 residues. V lost 5 bases and J 2 bases, leaving 16 bases between the germline ends. The CDR3 nucleotides are TGTGCCAGCAGCCCACGGAGTGGGAAAGCCTACGAGCAGTACTTC. Translating gives CASSPRSGKAYEQYF.

This chain joins TRBV6-2 or TRBV6-3 and TRBJ1-1, with TRBD1 as a possible D gene (6 bases). CDR1 and CDR2 (germline): MNHEY, SVGEGT. The CDR3 extends over 14 amino acids. The V gene lost 1 base and the J gene lost 8 bases, with 14 bases spanning the gap. CDR3 sequence (DNA): TGTGCCAGCAGTTACTGGGGGGCGCGTAAGGAAGCTTTCTTT. This codes for CASSYWGARKEAFF.

V gene TRBV18 combines with J gene TRBJ2-2; the match to TRBD2 covers 7 bases. The CDR3 sequence is 17 residues long. In germline, CDR1 is KGHSH, CDR2 LQKENI. V lost 6 bases and J lost 2; bases outside the gene matches: 12. CDR3 sequence reads: CASSPSFGGINTGELFF. The CDR3 nucleotides are TGTGCCAGCTCCCCCTCTTTCGGGGGGATAAACACCGGGGAGCTGTTTTTT.